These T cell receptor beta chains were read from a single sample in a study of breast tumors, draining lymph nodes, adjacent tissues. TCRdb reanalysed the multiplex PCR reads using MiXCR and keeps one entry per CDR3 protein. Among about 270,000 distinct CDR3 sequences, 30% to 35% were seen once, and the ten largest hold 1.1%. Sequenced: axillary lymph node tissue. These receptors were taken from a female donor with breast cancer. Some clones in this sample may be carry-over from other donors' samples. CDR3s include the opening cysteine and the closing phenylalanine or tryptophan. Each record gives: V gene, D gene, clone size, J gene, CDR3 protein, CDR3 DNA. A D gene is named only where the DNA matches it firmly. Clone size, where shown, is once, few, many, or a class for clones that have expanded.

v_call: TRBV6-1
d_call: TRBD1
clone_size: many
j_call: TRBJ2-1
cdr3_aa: CASSPGQTYNEQFF
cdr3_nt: TGTGCCAGCAGTCCGGGACAGACCTACAATGAGCAGTTCTTC

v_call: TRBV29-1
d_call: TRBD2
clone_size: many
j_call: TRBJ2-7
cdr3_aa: CSVRTPGLAEQYF
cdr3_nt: TGCAGCGTTCGAACTCCGGGACTAGCTGAGCAGTACTTC

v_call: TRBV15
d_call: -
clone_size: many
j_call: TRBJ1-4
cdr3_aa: CATSRDRVNQGKLFF
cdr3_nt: TGTGCCACCAGCAGAGATCGGGTGAACCAAGGAAAACTGTTTTTT

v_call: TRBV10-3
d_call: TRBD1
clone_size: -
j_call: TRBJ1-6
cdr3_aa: CAISATGVGYNSPLHF
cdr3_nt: TGTGCCATCAGTGCGACAGGGGTGGGCTATAATTCACCCCTCCACTTT

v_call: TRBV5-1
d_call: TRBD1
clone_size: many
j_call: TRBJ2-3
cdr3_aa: CASGQGSADTQYF
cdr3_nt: TGCGCCAGCGGACAGGGGTCGGCTGATACGCAGTATTTT

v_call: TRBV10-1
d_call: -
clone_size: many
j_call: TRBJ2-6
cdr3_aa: CASSEGSSGANVLTF
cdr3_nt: TGCGCCAGCAGTGAGGGGAGCTCTGGGGCCAACGTCCTGACTTTC

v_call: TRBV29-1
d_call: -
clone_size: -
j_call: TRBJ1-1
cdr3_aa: CSGQGGSTEAFF
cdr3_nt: TGCAGCGGTCAGGGTGGGAGCACTGAAGCTTTCTTT

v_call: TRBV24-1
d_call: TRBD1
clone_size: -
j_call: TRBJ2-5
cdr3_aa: CASSLQGYQGTQYF
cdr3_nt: TGTGCCAGCAGTTTACAGGGGTACCAAGGGACCCAGTACTTC

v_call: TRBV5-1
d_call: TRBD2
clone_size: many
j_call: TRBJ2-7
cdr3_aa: CASSKLAGASSYEQYF
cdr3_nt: TGCGCCAGCAGCAAGTTAGCGGGAGCCAGCTCCTACGAGCAGTACTTC

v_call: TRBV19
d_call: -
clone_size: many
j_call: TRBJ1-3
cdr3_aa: CASSTQRSSGNTIYF
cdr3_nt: TGTGCCAGTAGTACCCAACGGTCCTCTGGAAACACCATATATTTT

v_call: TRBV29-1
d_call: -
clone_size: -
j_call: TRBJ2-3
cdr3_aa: CSGGNREDTQYF
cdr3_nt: TGCAGCGGGGGCAATCGGGAAGATACGCAGTATTTT

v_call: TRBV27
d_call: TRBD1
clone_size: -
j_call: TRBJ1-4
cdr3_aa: CAGSFGTVPTTNEKLFF
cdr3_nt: TGTGCCGGCAGCTTCGGGACAGTCCCAACAACTAATGAAAAACTGTTTTTT

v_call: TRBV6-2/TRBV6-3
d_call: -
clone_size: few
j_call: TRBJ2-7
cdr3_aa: CASSYRREVDEQYF
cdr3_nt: TGTGCCAGCAGTTATCGGAGAGAGGTAGACGAGCAGTACTTC

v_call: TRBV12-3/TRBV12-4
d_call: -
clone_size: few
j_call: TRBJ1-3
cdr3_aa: CASSLNSPSGNTIYF
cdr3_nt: TGTGCCAGCAGTTTAAACAGTCCTTCGGGGAACACCATATATTTT

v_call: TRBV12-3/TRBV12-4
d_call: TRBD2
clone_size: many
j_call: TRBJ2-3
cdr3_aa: CASSLGGLAGRSTDTQYF
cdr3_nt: TGTGCCAGCAGTTTAGGCGGACTAGCGGGAAGGAGCACAGATACGCAGTATTTT

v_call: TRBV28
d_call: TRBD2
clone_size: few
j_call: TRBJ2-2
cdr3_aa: CASSFRLTSRTGELFF
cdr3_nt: TGTGCCAGCAGTTTTCGGTTGACTAGCAGGACCGGGGAGCTGTTTTTT

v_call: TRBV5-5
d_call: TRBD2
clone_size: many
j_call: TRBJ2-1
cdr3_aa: CASSLMVRTSGSYNEQFF
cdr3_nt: TGTGCCAGCAGCTTGATGGTGAGGACTAGCGGGTCCTACAATGAGCAGTTCTTC

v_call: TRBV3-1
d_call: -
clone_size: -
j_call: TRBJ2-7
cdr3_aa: CASSQGESSAQGISYEQYF
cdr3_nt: TGTGCCAGCAGCCAAGGAGAGAGTAGTGCGCAGGGGATTTCCTACGAGCAGTACTTC

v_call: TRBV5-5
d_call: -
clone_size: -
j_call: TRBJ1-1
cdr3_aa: CASSWTDMNTEAFF
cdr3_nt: TGTGCCAGCAGCTGGACGGACATGAACACTGAAGCTTTCTTT

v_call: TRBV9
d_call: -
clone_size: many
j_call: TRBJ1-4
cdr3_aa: CASSVGPGNEKLFF
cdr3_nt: TGTGCCAGCAGCGTCGGACCGGGAAATGAAAAACTGTTTTTT

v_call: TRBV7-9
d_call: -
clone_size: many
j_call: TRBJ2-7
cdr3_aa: CASSLVGTGPAQYF
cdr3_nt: TGTGCCAGCAGCTTAGTGGGAACAGGGCCCGCGCAGTACTTC

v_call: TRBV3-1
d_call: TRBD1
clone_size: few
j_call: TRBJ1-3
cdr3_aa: CASSQEQGSSGNTIYF
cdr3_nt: TGTGCCAGCAGCCAAGAACAGGGGAGCTCTGGAAACACCATATATTTT

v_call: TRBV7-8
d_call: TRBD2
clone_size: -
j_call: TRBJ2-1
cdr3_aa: CASRTSGNHNEQLF
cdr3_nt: TGTGCCAGCAGAACTAGCGGGAACCACAATGAGCAGCTCTTC

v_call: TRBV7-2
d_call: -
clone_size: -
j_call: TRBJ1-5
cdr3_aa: CASSFERGAYEHF
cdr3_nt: TGTGCCAGCAGCTTTGAGCGGGGGGCCTACGAGCATTTT

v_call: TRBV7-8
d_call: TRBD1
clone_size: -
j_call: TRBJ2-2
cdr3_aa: CASNLGGRSTGGQYTGELFF
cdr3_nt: TGTGCCAGCAACTTAGGGGGGCGGTCCACAGGGGGCCAGTACACCGGGGAGCTGTTTTTT

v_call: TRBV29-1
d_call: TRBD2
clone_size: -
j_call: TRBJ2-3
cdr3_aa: CSAASTSGRADTQYF
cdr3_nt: TGCAGCGCCGCATCGACTAGCGGGAGAGCAGATACGCAGTATTTT

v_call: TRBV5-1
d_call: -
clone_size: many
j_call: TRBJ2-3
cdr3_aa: CASTRGGGDTQYF
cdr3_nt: TGCGCCAGCACCCGGGGTGGTGGGGATACGCAGTATTTT

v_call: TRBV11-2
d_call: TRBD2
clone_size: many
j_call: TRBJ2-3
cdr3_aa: CASSFRGLGLNTQYF
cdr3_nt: TGTGCCAGCAGCTTCCGGGGACTAGGGTTGAATACGCAGTATTTT

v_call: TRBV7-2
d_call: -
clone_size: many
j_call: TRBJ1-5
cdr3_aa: CASSLGTNQPQHF
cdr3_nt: TGTGCCAGCAGCTTAGGCACTAATCAGCCCCAGCATTTT

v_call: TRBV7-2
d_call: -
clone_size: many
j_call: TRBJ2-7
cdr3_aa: CASSLDGGYSYEQYF
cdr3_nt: TGTGCCAGCAGCTTAGACGGGGGATACTCCTACGAGCAGTACTTC

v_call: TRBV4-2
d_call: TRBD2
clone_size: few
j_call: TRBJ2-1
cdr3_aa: CASSVASGRAHNEQFF
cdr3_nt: TGTGCCAGCAGCGTAGCTAGCGGGAGGGCCCACAATGAGCAGTTCTTC

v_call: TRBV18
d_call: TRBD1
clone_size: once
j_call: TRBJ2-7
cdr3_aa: CASSPRVSGTGAYEQYF
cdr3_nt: TGTGCCAGCTCACCACGTGTTTCCGGGACAGGGGCCTACGAGCAGTACTTC

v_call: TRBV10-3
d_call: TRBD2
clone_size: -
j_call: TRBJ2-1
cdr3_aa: CAISWTSGRNNEQFF
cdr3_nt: TGTGCCATCAGTTGGACTAGCGGGAGGAACAATGAGCAGTTCTTC

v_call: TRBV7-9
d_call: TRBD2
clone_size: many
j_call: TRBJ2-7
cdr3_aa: CASSLGRLAGELDRGAAYEQYF
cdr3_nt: TGTGCCAGCAGCTTAGGGAGGCTAGCGGGGGAGCTGGACCGGGGCGCCGCCTACGAGCAGTACTTC

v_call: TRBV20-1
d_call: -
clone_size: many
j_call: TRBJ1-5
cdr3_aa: CSASLDRSHQPQHF
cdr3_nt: TGCAGTGCTAGTCTGGACAGAAGCCATCAGCCCCAGCATTTT

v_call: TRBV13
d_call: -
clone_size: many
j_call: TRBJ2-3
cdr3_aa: CASSLFRTDADTQYF
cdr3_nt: TGTGCCAGCAGCTTATTCCGGACAGATGCAGATACGCAGTATTTT

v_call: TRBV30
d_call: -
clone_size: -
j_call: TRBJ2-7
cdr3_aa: CAWSNREVGVREQYF
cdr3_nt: TGTGCCTGGAGTAATCGCGAGGTTGGAGTGAGAGAGCAGTACTTC

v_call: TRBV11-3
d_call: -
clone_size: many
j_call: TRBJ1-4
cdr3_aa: CASSFGGGSGEKLFF
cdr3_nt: TGTGCCAGCAGCTTTGGGGGGGGCTCTGGTGAAAAACTGTTTTTT

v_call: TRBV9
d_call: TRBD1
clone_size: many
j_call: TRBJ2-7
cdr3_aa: CASSHSGTDEQYF
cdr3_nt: TGTGCCAGCAGCCACTCGGGGACAGACGAGCAGTACTTC

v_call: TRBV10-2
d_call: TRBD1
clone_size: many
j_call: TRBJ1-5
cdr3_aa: CASSRQGAEDSNQPQHF
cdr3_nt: TGCGCCAGCAGTAGACAGGGGGCGGAGGATTCCAATCAGCCCCAGCATTTT

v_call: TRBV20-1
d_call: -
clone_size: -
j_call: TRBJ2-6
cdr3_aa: CSASAGTGANVLTF
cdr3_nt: TGCAGTGCTAGCGCCGGGACAGGGGCCAACGTCCTGACTTTC

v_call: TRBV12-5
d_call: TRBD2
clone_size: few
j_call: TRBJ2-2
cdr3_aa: CASGPTFSGNFGELFF
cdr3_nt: TGTGCTAGTGGTCCAACGTTTAGCGGGAACTTCGGGGAGCTGTTTTTT

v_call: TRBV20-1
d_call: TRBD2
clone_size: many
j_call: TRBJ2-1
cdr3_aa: CSARDRWEGRGEQFF
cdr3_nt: TGCAGTGCTAGAGATCGTTGGGAGGGAAGGGGTGAGCAGTTCTTC

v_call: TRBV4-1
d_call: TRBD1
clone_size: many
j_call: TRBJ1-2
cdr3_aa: CASSQVGTGVYGYTF
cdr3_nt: TGCGCCAGCAGCCAAGTAGGGACAGGGGTCTATGGCTACACCTTC